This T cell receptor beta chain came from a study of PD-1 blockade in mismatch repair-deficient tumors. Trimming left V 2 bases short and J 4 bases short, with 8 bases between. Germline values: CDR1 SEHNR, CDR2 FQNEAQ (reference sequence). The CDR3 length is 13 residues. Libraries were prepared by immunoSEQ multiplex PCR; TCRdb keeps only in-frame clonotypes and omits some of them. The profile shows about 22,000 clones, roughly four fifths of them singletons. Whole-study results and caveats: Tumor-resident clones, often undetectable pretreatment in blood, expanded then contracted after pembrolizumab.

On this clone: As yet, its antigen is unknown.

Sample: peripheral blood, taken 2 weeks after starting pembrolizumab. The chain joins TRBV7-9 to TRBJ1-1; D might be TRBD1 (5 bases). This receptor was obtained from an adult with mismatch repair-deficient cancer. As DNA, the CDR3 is TGTGCCAGCAGCTTAAGCGGGGGCACTGAAGCTTTCTTT. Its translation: CASSLSGGTEAFF. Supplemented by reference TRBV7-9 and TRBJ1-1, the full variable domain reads DTGVSQNPRHKITKRGQNVTFRCDPISEHNRLYWYRQTLGQGPEFLTYFQNEAQLEKSRLLSDRFSAERPKGSFSTLEIQRTEQGDSAMYLCASSLSGGTEAFFGQGTRLTVV.